The rows below give T cell receptor beta chains drawn from one sample of a study of OX40 agonist ivuxolimab in advanced cancers. TCRdb's table, derived via immunoSEQ multiplex PCR, lists solely in-frame clones and lacks some. This sample yields a few thousand clones, of which around 80% are seen a single time; less than 20% belongs to the top ten. This sample comprised CD4+ or CD8+ T cells sorted from blood, obtained in a trial of the OX40 agonist ivuxolimab. The receptors derive from an adult with an advanced solid tumor such as melanoma, head and neck, liver or kidney cancer. Each CDR3 is given with its conserved first and last residue. D genes are given only for firm matches. Not all rows give a size; the values are once, few, many and, for expanded clones, a class.

TRBV28	.	TRBJ2-7	TRBD1	CASSLRGYYEQYF	TGTGCCAGCAGTCTCAGGGGGTACTACGAGCAGTACTTC
TRBV25-1	few	TRBJ2-3	TRBD1	CASSSQGYTQYF	TGTGCCAGCAGCTCACAGGGGTATACGCAGTATTTT
TRBV15	large	TRBJ2-5	.	CATSRGGFQETQYF	TGTGCCACCAGCAGAGGAGGCTTTCAAGAGACCCAGTACTTC
TRBV19	.	TRBJ1-5	TRBD1	CASSRDRGLVQPQHF	TGTGCCAGTAGTAGAGACAGGGGGCTGGTTCAGCCCCAGCATTTT
TRBV13	.	TRBJ2-2	.	CASSLWGNTGELFF	TGTGCCAGCAGCTTATGGGGGAACACCGGGGAGCTGTTTTTT
TRBV7-2	.	TRBJ2-5	.	CASSTAGDQETQYF	TGTGCCAGCAGCACCGCAGGGGACCAAGAGACCCAGTACTTC
TRBV18	.	TRBJ2-7	.	CASSPIAYEQYF	TGTGCCAGCTCACCAATCGCCTACGAGCAGTACTTC
TRBV7-8	few	TRBJ2-3	.	CASTSGATSTDTQYF	TGTGCCAGCACCTCGGGGGCTACTAGCACAGATACGCAGTATTTT
TRBV28	.	TRBJ1-5	.	CASRGVSNQPQHF	TGTGCCAGCAGGGGGGTTAGCAATCAGCCCCAGCATTTT
TRBV29-1	.	TRBJ1-1	.	CSVTDRMNTEAFF	TGCAGCGTGACGGACAGAATGAACACTGAAGCTTTCTTT
TRBV4-2	.	TRBJ1-1	.	CASSQGGGMNTEAFF	TGTGCCAGCAGCCAAGGTGGGGGAATGAACACTGAAGCTTTCTTT
TRBV4-3	.	TRBJ2-2	TRBD1	CASSLSPYRGPGELFF	TGCGCCAGCAGCCTAAGTCCCTACAGGGGGCCCGGGGAGCTGTTTTTT
TRBV6-5	.	TRBJ2-7	.	CASRSPYYEQYF	TGTGCCAGCAGGAGCCCCTACTACGAGCAGTACTTC
TRBV7-2	.	TRBJ2-7	.	CASSLGGQSSYEQYF	TGTGCCAGCAGCTTAGGTGGACAGAGTTCCTACGAGCAGTACTTC
TRBV7-9	.	TRBJ1-1	TRBD1	CASSLGQGTEAFF	TGTGCCAGCAGCTTGGGACAGGGGACTGAAGCTTTCTTT
TRBV27	.	TRBJ2-3	.	CASSPEVGSADTQYF	TGTGCCAGCAGTCCGGAAGTGGGGAGCGCAGATACGCAGTATTTT
TRBV28	once	TRBJ1-1	.	CASSLYPGRNTEAFF	TGTGCCAGCAGTTTATATCCAGGCCGGAACACTGAAGCTTTCTTT
TRBV27	.	TRBJ1-6	TRBD1	CASTLILTGVRSPLHF	TGTGCCAGCACCTTGATCTTGACAGGGGTTAGGTCACCCCTCCACTTT
TRBV5-3	.	TRBJ2-7	.	CASSLSVGEQYF	TGTGCCAGCAGCTTGTCGGTAGGAGAGCAGTACTTC
TRBV7-9	.	TRBJ1-1	TRBD1	CASSPGGRTEAFF	TGTGCCAGCAGTCCAGGGGGGCGTACTGAAGCTTTCTTT
TRBV28	.	TRBJ2-2	.	CASHLTGFSAGELFF	TGTGCCAGCCATCTTACAGGGTTCTCCGCCGGGGAGCTGTTTTTT
TRBV4-1	.	TRBJ2-5	.	CASSQEGRITETQYF	TGCGCCAGCAGCCAAGAAGGGCGCATTACGGAGACCCAGTACTTC
TRBV13	once	TRBJ2-3	.	CASSLTSSTDTQYF	TGTGCCAGCAGCTTGACTAGTTCCACAGATACGCAGTATTTT
TRBV4-3	.	TRBJ2-1	TRBD1	CASSAGQGAVNEQFF	TGCGCCAGCAGCGCGGGACAGGGGGCGGTCAATGAGCAGTTCTTC
TRBV6-1	.	TRBJ2-5	.	CASSGQNPGETQYF	TGTGCCAGCAGTGGACAGAATCCAGGGGAGACCCAGTACTTC
TRBV9	.	TRBJ2-2	.	CASSVAQGLSNTGELFF	TGTGCCAGCAGCGTAGCGCAGGGACTCTCGAACACCGGGGAGCTGTTTTTT
TRBV7-6	.	TRBJ2-3	TRBD2	CASSLGGGSNTDTQYF	TGTGCCAGCAGCTTAGGGGGCGGGAGCAATACAGATACGCAGTATTTT
TRBV4-1	.	TRBJ2-7	.	CASSQERVQYEQYF	TGCGCCAGCAGCCAAGAGAGGGTCCAATACGAGCAGTACTTC
TRBV19	.	TRBJ2-1	.	CASSLGAGVSNEQFF	TGTGCCAGTAGCCTCGGGGCAGGGGTGTCCAATGAGCAGTTCTTC
TRBV7-9	.	TRBJ2-1	.	CASSFRYDYNEQFF	TGTGCCAGCAGCTTCCGATACGACTACAATGAGCAGTTCTTC
TRBV4-3	.	TRBJ2-2	TRBD2	CASSQDVAGGVNTGELFF	TGCGCCAGCAGCCAAGATGTGGCGGGAGGAGTGAACACCGGGGAGCTGTTTTTT
TRBV27	.	TRBJ2-5	.	CASSLGSDQETQYF	TGTGCCAGCAGTTTAGGTAGCGATCAAGAGACCCAGTACTTC
TRBV11-2	.	TRBJ1-6	.	CASSSHGPGLAYNSPLHF	TGTGCCAGCAGCTCCCACGGACCCGGCCTAGCTTATAATTCACCCCTCCACTTT
TRBV7-2	.	TRBJ2-7	TRBD2	CASSLGDGGGGSYEQYF	TGTGCCAGCAGCTTAGGGGACGGCGGGGGGGGCTCCTACGAGCAGTACTTC
TRBV12-1	.	TRBJ2-6	.	CASSGLGQSRANVLTF	TGTGCCAGCAGCGGGTTAGGACAAAGTCGGGCCAACGTCCTGACTTTC
TRBV5-1	.	TRBJ1-2	TRBD1	CASRQGAYGYTF	TGCGCCAGTCGACAGGGAGCCTATGGCTACACCTTC
TRBV6-1	.	TRBJ2-1	.	CASSEVVPSFHEQFF	TGTGCCAGCAGTGAAGTGGTACCCAGTTTTCATGAGCAGTTCTTC
TRBV4-3	.	TRBJ1-3	.	CASSPRVAGNTIYF	TGCGCCAGCAGCCCGAGGGTAGCTGGAAACACCATATATTTT
TRBV11-3	.	TRBJ2-1	TRBD2	CASSDPGQSGAGDYNEQFF	TGTGCCAGCAGCGACCCGGGGCAGAGTGGAGCGGGGGATTACAATGAGCAGTTCTTC
TRBV11-2	.	TRBJ2-3	.	CASSLVGQGRLTDTQYF	TGTGCCAGCAGCTTAGTGGGGCAGGGCCGCCTCACAGATACGCAGTATTTT
TRBV11-2	.	TRBJ2-1	.	CASSLLELPEREQFF	TGTGCCAGCAGCCTACTGGAGCTTCCGGAGCGTGAGCAGTTCTTC
TRBV2	.	TRBJ2-7	.	CASSEVAGSSYEQYF	TGTGCCAGCAGTGAGGTGGCAGGGAGCTCCTACGAGCAGTACTTC
TRBV6-1	.	TRBJ1-3	.	CASSSTPAGGNTIYF	TGTGCCAGCAGTTCAACCCCAGCGGGAGGAAACACCATATATTTT
TRBV19	.	TRBJ2-2	TRBD2	CASSIWGGFSTGELFF	TGTGCCAGTAGTATATGGGGGGGATTTTCCACCGGGGAGCTGTTTTTT
TRBV5-4	.	TRBJ2-7	.	CASSLAGPTSSYEQYF	TGTGCCAGCAGCTTGGCGGGACCTACTAGCTCCTACGAGCAGTACTTC
TRBV10-2	.	TRBJ2-7	.	CASSEFSTLSYEQYF	TGCGCCAGCAGTGAGTTCAGTACCCTCTCCTACGAGCAGTACTTC
TRBV19	few	TRBJ2-1	TRBD2	CASSRGGANEQFF	TGTGCCAGTAGCCGCGGGGGGGCAAATGAGCAGTTCTTC
TRBV27	.	TRBJ2-7	TRBD1	CASSLVQGRTEQYF	TGTGCCAGCAGTTTAGTACAGGGGCGGACCGAGCAGTACTTC
TRBV27	.	TRBJ1-1	.	CASSLNQNTEAFF	TGTGCCAGCAGTTTAAACCAGAACACTGAAGCTTTCTTT
TRBV28	.	TRBJ1-4	.	CASSINEKLFF	TGTGCCAGCAGTATTAATGAAAAACTGTTTTTT
TRBV11-2	.	TRBJ2-7	.	CASSPGLTYEQYF	TGTGCCAGCAGCCCTGGACTAACCTACGAGCAGTACTTC
TRBV4-3	.	TRBJ2-6	.	CASSEVPTGANVLTF	TGCGCCAGCAGCGAGGTTCCCACTGGGGCCAACGTCCTGACTTTC
TRBV27	.	TRBJ2-3	.	CASSLRAPLSTDTQYF	TGTGCCAGCAGTTTGAGAGCGCCCCTTAGCACAGATACGCAGTATTTT
TRBV19	.	TRBJ2-7	.	CASSPLDRVPFYEQYF	TGTGCCAGTAGTCCCCTTGATAGGGTCCCCTTCTACGAGCAGTACTTC
TRBV6-6	.	TRBJ2-1	TRBD2	CASRGLADNEQFF	TGTGCCAGCAGGGGACTAGCGGATAATGAGCAGTTCTTC